This T cell receptor beta chain was observed in a study of OX40 agonist ivuxolimab in advanced cancers. Regarding the research as a whole: Ivuxolimab, which targeted the costimulatory receptor OX40 (CD134), was an agonistic, fully human IgG2 monoclonal antibody. Intravenous ivuxolimab was administered to patients every 2 weeks at six dose levels: 0.01, 0.1, 0.3, 1.5, 3 and 10 mg/kg. Of the 52 patients in dose escalation, around 20 had hepatocellular carcinoma, around 15 had melanoma, 9 had renal cell carcinoma and 9 had head and neck cancer. A male proportion of approximately 83% and a mean age of roughly 58 years, ranging from about 20 to 85, were recorded for the dose-escalation cohort. Patients were allowed to have had prior anti-PD-1, anti-PD-L1 or anti-CTLA-4 therapy, and more than 30% of the dose-escalation patients had previously received checkpoint inhibitors. Three dose-escalation patients achieved partial responses, one with hepatocellular carcinoma and two with cutaneous melanoma. The purpose of peripheral TCRbeta sequencing was to test whether ivuxolimab changed TCR sequence diversity and led to clonal T-cell expansion. The paper covers the monotherapy dose-escalation part of the phase I ivuxolimab trial, which included N = 52 patients.

What the research found in general, with its limitations: In partial responders in the 0.1-3.0 mg/kg groups, normalized peripheral clonal expansion was found to be among the lowest, especially among CD8+ T cells. The antigen specificity of the peripheral T cells that underwent clonal expansion was not determined. After ivuxolimab, CD8+ T cells had more expanded clones than CD4+ T cells on average. Clonal expansion of both CD4+ and CD8+ blood T cells was observed from baseline to week 6 at doses 0.1 to 3.0 mg/kg. Low levels of normalized T-cell clonal expansion were also shown by some nonresponding patients.

To sequence the TCRbeta CDR3 region, genomic DNA was isolated from the sorted cells. TCRbeta CDR3 regions were sequenced using the immunoSEQ Assay. Drawn from immuneACCESS, this table holds only the in-frame rearrangements with V and J called that TCRdb kept. Clones are partly lost; checked studies trace under half to an unresolved V gene and leave the rest unexplained. The sample records tens of thousands of clones, 85% to 90% of which are singletons. Approximately 10% of the sample rests with the top ten. As regards this clone: There is no known antigen for this receptor. No per-base quality is available; no much larger clone lies one base away.

The CDR3 covers 15 residues, taking in both the cysteine and the phenylalanine. Only the CDR3 DNA is retained, 45 bases long and in frame from the first base. The germline V gene provides CDR1 MDHEN and CDR2 SYDVKM. Trimming removed 5 bases from V and 1 base from J, leaving 14 bases between the germline ends. The trial excluded patients who had a history of autoimmune disease or who were on systemic immunosuppression. Peripheral blood for TCR sequencing was collected from all dose cohorts at baseline, on cycle 4 day 1, and on cycle 7 day 1. Samples came from an open-label, multicenter, first-in-human phase I dose-escalation trial of ivuxolimab. Adults with locally advanced or metastatic head and neck squamous cell, hepatocellular, melanoma or renal cell carcinoma were enrolled in the trial. Before TCR sequencing, CD4+ and CD8+ T cells were separately sorted from peripheral blood.

This TCR was sampled from an adult with an advanced solid tumor such as melanoma, head and neck, liver or kidney cancer. Here the sequenced sample was CD4+ or CD8+ T cells sorted from blood, taken in a trial of the OX40 agonist ivuxolimab. This sequence uses TRBV28 and TRBJ2-5, with the D gene too uncertain to name. The nucleotides read TGTGCCAGCAGTCTCTTTTTAGGACCCCAAGAGACCCAGTACTTC. Translated, it reads CASSLFLGPQETQYF.